Below are 4 T cell receptor beta chains sequenced from a single sample in a study of cytotoxic CD8 clonotypes in ibrutinib-treated CLL. The protocol was immunoSEQ multiplex PCR, while the TCRdb copy is restricted to in-frame clones and leaves out a portion. The sample holds 200,000 to 250,000 clones; 79% are singletons and the top ten take over 10%. The source was PBMCs, collected after 12 months of ibrutinib treatment. Receptor source: a human donor with chronic lymphocytic leukemia.

This clone is large by share. This chain uses TRBV6-1 with TRBJ2-3; TRBD2 aligns across 10 bases. Trimming cost V 3 bases and J 1 base; bases outside gene matches: 1. CDR1 and CDR2 (germline): MNHNS, SASEGT. The CDR3 consists of 15 residues. The CDR3 region is CASSDLAGGTDTQYF. In DNA form, the CDR3 reads TGTGCCAGCAGTGATCTAGCGGGGGGCACAGATACGCAGTATTTT.

The chain uses TRBV2 and TRBJ2-2, with TRBD1 matching 7 bases. This CDR3 spans 15 amino acids. Looked up from germline, CDR1 is SNHLY and CDR2 is FYNNEI. With 1 base clipped from V and 4 bases from J, the junction kept 3 bases outside the gene matches. As DNA, the CDR3 is TGTGCCAGCAGTGAAGTACCAGGGGGCACCGGGGAGCTGTTTTTT. It specifies CASSEVPGGTGELFF. The whole variable domain, filled in from reference TRBV2 and TRBJ2-2, reads EPEVTQTPSHQVTQMGQEVILRCVPISNHLYFYWYRQILGQKVEFLVSFYNNEISEKSEIFDDQFSVERPDGSNFTLKIRSTKLEDSAMYFCASSEVPGGTGELFFGEGSRLTVL.

The rearrangement joins TRBV7-6 to TRBJ2-3, with TRBD2 identical over 8 bases. CDR1 is SGHVS and CDR2 is FNYEAQ in the germline V gene. V was pared by 5 bases and J by 4 bases, with 5 bases of the junction left unmatched. This CDR3 has 14 amino acids. CDR3 DNA: TGTGCCAGCAGCCCCCGGGAGGGGGCAGATACGCAGTATTTT. Protein product: CASSPREGADTQYF.

This chain links TRBV30 with TRBJ2-2; TRBD2 might be the D (5 bases). V dropped 2 bases and J dropped 4 bases, with 11 bases sitting between them. Germline lookup yields CDR1 GTSNPN and CDR2 SVGIG (reference sequence). There are 14 residues in the CDR3. CDR3 in amino acids: CAWSPAGVTGELFF. The CDR3 DNA reads as TGTGCCTGGAGTCCCGCGGGCGTCACCGGGGAGCTGTTTTTT.